The clone carrying this T cell receptor (beta chain) was detected only once. The sample belongs to a study of blood T cell repertoires in COVID-19. Study-wide context: Donors in the United States, Italy and Spain gave samples during acute or convalescent COVID-19. T cells, B-cell-depleted T cells, or PBMCs provided the cDNA or gDNA that served as material.

The authors' processing: Amplification of reference gene primers provided the estimated nucleated cell counts. Profiling relied on immunoSEQ multiplex PCR, and the TCRdb table lists in-frame clones only, not all of them. Clone size and V and J calls were adopted from that table, with D and trimming inferred from the DNA. The table has 470,000 or so clones, 80% to 90% seen once. The sample comprised peripheral blood. This receptor was identified in a human donor in a cohort sampled during active COVID-19.

The chain's CDR3 is CASSRRGPLHF. CDR3 coding DNA: TGTGCCAGCAGCCGAAGGGGTCCCCTCCACTTT. This chain connects TRBV7-8 to TRBJ1-6, with D tentatively TRBD1 (5 bases). Trimming removed 5 bases at V and 13 bases at J, with 9 bases between. Germline V lookup: CDR1 SGHVS, CDR2 FQNEAQ. The CDR3 runs 11 residues. Using reference TRBV7-8 and TRBJ1-6 for the parts outside the CDR3, the full variable domain is GAGVSQSPRYKVAKRGQDVALRCDPISGHVSLFWYQQALGQGPEFLTYFQNEAQLDKSGLPSDRFFAERPEGSVSTLKIQRTQQEDSAVYLCASSRRGPLHFGNGTRLTVT.